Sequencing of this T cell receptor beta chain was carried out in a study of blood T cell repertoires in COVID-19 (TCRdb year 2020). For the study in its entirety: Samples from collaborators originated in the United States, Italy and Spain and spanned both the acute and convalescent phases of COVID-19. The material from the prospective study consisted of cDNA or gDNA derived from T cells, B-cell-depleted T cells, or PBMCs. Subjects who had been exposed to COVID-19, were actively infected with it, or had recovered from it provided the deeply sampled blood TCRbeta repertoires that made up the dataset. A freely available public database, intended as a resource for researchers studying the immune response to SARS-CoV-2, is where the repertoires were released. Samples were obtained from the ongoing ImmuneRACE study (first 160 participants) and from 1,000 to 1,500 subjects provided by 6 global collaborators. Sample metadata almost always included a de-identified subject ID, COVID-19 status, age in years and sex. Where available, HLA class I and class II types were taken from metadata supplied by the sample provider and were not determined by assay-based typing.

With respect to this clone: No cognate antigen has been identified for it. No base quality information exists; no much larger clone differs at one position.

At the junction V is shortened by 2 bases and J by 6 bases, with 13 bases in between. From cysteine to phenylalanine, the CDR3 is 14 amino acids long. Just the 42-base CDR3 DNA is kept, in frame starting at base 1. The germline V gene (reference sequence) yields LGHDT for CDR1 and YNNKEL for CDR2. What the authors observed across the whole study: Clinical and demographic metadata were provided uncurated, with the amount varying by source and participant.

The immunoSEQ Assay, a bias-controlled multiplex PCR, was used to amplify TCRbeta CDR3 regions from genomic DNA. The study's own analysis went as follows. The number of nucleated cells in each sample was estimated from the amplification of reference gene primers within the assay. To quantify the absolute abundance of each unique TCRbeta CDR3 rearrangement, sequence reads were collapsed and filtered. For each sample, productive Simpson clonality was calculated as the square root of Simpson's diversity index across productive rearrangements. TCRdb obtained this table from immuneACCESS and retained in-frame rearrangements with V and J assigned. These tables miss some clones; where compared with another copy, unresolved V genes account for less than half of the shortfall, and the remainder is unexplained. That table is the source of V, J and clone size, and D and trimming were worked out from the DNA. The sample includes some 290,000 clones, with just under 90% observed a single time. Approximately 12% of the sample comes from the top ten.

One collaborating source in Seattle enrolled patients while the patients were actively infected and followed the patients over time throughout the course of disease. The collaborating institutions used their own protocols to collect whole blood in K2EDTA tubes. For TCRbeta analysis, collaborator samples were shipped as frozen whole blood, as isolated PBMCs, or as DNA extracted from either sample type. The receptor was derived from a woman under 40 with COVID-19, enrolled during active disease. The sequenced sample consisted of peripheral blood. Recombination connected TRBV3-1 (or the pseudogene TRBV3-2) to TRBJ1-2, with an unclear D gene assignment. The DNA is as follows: TGTGCCAGCAGCCAACTCCTGGTGTCGGATGGCTACACCTTC. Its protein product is CASSQLLVSDGYTF.